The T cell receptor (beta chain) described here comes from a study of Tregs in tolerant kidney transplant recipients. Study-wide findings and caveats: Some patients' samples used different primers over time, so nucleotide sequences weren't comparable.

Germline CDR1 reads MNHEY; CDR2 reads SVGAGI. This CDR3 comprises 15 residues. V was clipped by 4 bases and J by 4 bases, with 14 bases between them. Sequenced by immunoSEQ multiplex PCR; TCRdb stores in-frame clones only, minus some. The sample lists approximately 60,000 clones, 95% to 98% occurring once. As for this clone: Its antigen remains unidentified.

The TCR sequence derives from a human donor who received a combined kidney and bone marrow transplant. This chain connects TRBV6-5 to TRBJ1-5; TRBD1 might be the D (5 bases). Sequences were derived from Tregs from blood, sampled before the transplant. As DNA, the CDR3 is TGTGCCAGCAGTTCTCGTTGGGGGGGTAATCAGCCCCAGCATTTT. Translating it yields CASSSRWGGNQPQHF.